This TCR beta chain originates from a study of tumor and adjacent non-tumor tissue in lung cancer. Overall study context: The cohort had 12 to 13 adenocarcinoma, a couple of squamous cell and 1 small cell patients. Aged about 31 to 80 years, patients included roughly ten men and 5 women with stage I to III disease.

This CDR3 is built from 13 residues. Germline CDR1 reads DFQATT; CDR2 reads SNEGSKA (reference sequence). RNA was extracted from bulk tissue without any cell sorting. TCRbeta libraries were built with three rounds of nested PCR, modified from ARM-PCR. A single record per CDR3 protein comes from TCRdb applying MiXCR to the multiplex PCR reads. In the table there are 220,000 or so distinct CDR3 sequences, roughly 70% of which are singletons. About this clonotype itself: A much larger clone sits a single nucleotide away, making a read error possible.

The clonotype was recovered from a man aged 55 to 70 with non-small cell lung cancer. The source material was lung tumor tissue. The V gene is TRBV20-1, the J gene TRBJ2-5; D gene ambiguous. The DNA for the CDR3 is TGCAGTGCTAGAGGAAGGGATGGCGAGACCCACTACTTC. It codes for CSARGRDGETHYF.